Following are 16 T cell receptor beta chains from one sample sequenced in a study of blood T cells in healthy people across ages. For the second PCR, which ran for about 6 to 11 cycles, a sample-barcoded 5' primer and a J-beta primer mix were used. MiXCR, run by TCRdb on the 5' RACE reads, gives a single entry per CDR3 protein. The sample holds about 1.6 million distinct CDR3 sequences, about 35% seen once. The sequencing sample was made of blood. The receptors stem from a woman aged 30 to 39 in good health.

A word on this clonotype: Germline is not matched at one junction end, which may reflect a read error. The gene calls are TRBV28 and TRBJ2-3, with D perhaps TRBD1 or TRBD2 (6 bases each). CDR3 length: 17 amino acids. Germline CDR1 and CDR2: MDHEN and SYDVKM. The chain's CDR3 is CASSYPQGRGSTDTQYF. The CDR3 region has the DNA TGTGCCAGCAGTTACCCCCAGGGGCGGGGAAGCACAGATACACAGTATTTT. The full variable domain, rest sourced from reference TRBV28 and TRBJ2-3, is DVKVTQSSRYLVKRTGEKVFLECVQDMDHENMFWYRQDPGLGLRLIYFSYDVKMKEKGDIPEGYSVSREKKERFSLILESASTNQTSMYLCASSYPQGRGSTDTQYFGPGTRLTVL.

The V gene is TRBV27, the J gene TRBJ2-3; TRBD2 is a possible D gene (5 bases). Trimming took off 3 bases at V and 2 bases at J, with 12 bases between the two ends. CDR1 is MNHEY, CDR2 SMNVEV, per germline (reference sequence). This CDR3 is 15 amino acids long. In nucleotides, the CDR3 is TGTGCCAGCAGTTTGGCGGGCACCATCACAGATACGCAGTATTTT. Residues: CASSLAGTITDTQYF.

The chain links TRBV20-1 to TRBJ2-1, with 8 positions matching TRBD2. The CDR3 loop spans 16 amino acids. The V gene end was trimmed by 6 bases and the J gene end by 4 bases; junction bases not matched to a gene: 14. Per the germline V gene, CDR1 is DFQATT and CDR2 is SNEGSKA (reference sequence). The CDR3 here is CSAENPGLVIYNEQFF. The CDR3 coding sequence is TGCAGTGCAGAGAACCCGGGACTAGTGATTTACAATGAGCAGTTCTTC.

This clonotype appeared a few times. This chain joins TRBV28 and TRBJ1-4; tentative D call: TRBD1 (5 bases). V lost 3 bases and J lost 0, with 11 bases in between. The CDR3 sequence is 16 residues long. The germline V gene encodes CDR1 MDHEN and CDR2 SYDVKM. CDR3 protein: CASSFPDSATNEKLFF. As DNA, the CDR3 is TGTGCCAGCAGTTTCCCCGACAGTGCAACTAATGAAAAACTGTTTTTT. Full variable domain (outside the CDR3, taken from reference TRBV28 and TRBJ1-4): DVKVTQSSRYLVKRTGEKVFLECVQDMDHENMFWYRQDPGLGLRLIYFSYDVKMKEKGDIPEGYSVSREKKERFSLILESASTNQTSMYLCASSFPDSATNEKLFFGSGTQLSVL.

The sample holds a few counts of this clonotype. The chain carries TRBV7-9 and TRBJ2-5; 7 bases fit TRBD2. The CDR3 loop spans 14 amino acids. J was trimmed by 5 bases and V by 4 bases; bases with no gene match: 7. Per germline, CDR1 SEHNR and CDR2 FQNEAQ (reference sequence). CDR3 loop: CASSSVGGLETQYF. CDR3 sequence (DNA): TGTGCCAGCAGCTCCGTGGGAGGGCTGGAGACCCAGTACTTC.

The chain links TRBV27 to TRBJ1-2; perhaps TRBD1 as D (6 bases). The germline CDR1 and CDR2 sequences are MNHEY and SMNVEV (reference sequence). There are 14 residues in the CDR3. V lost 6 bases and J lost 8, with 19 bases in between. CDR3 loop: CASRRLQGGGGYTF. In nucleotides, the CDR3 is TGTGCCAGCAGAAGACTACAGGGAGGAGGAGGCTACACCTTC.

Note on this clonotype: Germline is not matched at one junction end, which may reflect a read error. The chain employs TRBV10-3 and TRBJ1-1, with 8 bases matching TRBD1. Germline CDR1 is ENHRY and CDR2 is SYGVKD. The CDR3 has 14 amino acids. In nucleotides, the CDR3 is TGTGCCATCAGTGCAGGACAGGGTGACACTGTAGCTTTCTTT. Translation gives CAISAGQGDTVAFF.

The V gene is TRBV7-2, the J gene TRBJ2-3; D possibly corresponds to TRBD2 (5 bases). This CDR3 is 16 amino acids long. Germline-derived CDR1 and CDR2 are SGHTA and FQGNSA. V lost 5 bases to trimming and J lost 0 bases, with 15 bases between them. CDR3 protein: CASSAPQAASTDTQYF. The CDR3, as DNA: TGTGCCAGCAGCGCCCCCCAAGCGGCCAGCACAGATACGCAGTATTTT.

The sample holds many counts of this clonotype. This chain joins TRBV4-1 and TRBJ2-1; D remains unclear. CDR1 MGHRA and CDR2 YSYEKL come from the germline V gene. V lost 1 base and J lost 5, with 9 bases in between. This CDR3 contains 14 residues. The CDR3 DNA follows: TGCGCCAGCAGCCAAGGTCGAGAAAACAATGAGCAGTTCTTC. Protein sequence: CASSQGRENNEQFF.

The table lists this clonotype with a few counts. V usage is TRBV6-6 and J usage is TRBJ2-4, with D uncertain. Germline loops: CDR1 MNHNY, CDR2 SVGAGI (reference sequence). This CDR3 region has 13 residues. Between the trimmed V and J ends, which lost 0 bases and 6 bases, there was a span of 6 bases. CDR3 nucleotides: TGTGCCAGCAGTTACTCGGCAGGAAACATTCAGTACTTC. Translated, it gives CASSYSAGNIQYF.

CDR3 loop: CASSGGHNLYEQYF. For the CDR3, the DNA is TGTGCCAGCAGCGGGGGACACAACCTGTACGAGCAGTACTTC. The rearrangement links TRBV6-1 to TRBJ2-5, with D perhaps TRBD1 or TRBD2 (6 bases each). Gene TRBJ2-7 matches the end of the DNA better, so the J call may be wrong. Germline V gives CDR1 MNHNS, CDR2 SASEGT. The CDR3 totals 14 residues.

Of note for this clonotype: An end of the junction does not agree with germline; a read error may underlie this. The rearrangement joins TRBV20-1 to TRBJ2-5; no clear D gene. This CDR3 region has 16 residues. Per the germline V gene, CDR1 is DFQATT and CDR2 is SNEGSKA (reference sequence). The CDR3 DNA reads TGCAGTGCTAGAGAGTTCTATACGCCCTCCCAAGGGACCCAGTACTTC. Encoded protein: CSAREFYTPSQGTQYF.

This clonotype was found a few times. The chain is built from TRBV5-1 and TRBJ1-4; 12 bases match TRBD1. Germline lookup yields CDR1 SGHRS and CDR2 YFSETQ. The V and J ends lost 0 bases and 6 bases, in that order; junction bases with no gene match: 9. The CDR3 has 18 amino acids. DNA for the CDR3: TGCGCCAGCAGCTTGGCCGGGACAGGGGGCCTTGGTGATGAAAAACTGTTTTTT. Its protein product is CASSLAGTGGLGDEKLFF.

The chain is built from TRBV27 and TRBJ2-2; 7 bases are shared with TRBD1. Germline V gene data show CDR1 as MNHEY and CDR2 as SMNVEV (reference sequence). Trimming removed 7 bases from V and 6 bases from J; junction bases left unmatched: 5. The CDR3 has 13 amino acids. The CDR3 region has the DNA TGTGCCAGCACCCAAACAGGGGCCGGGGAGCTGTTTTTT. Its translation is CASTQTGAGELFF.

This clonotype was seen a few times. This chain joins TRBV4-1 and TRBJ2-7, with 8 bases aligning to TRBD2. Per germline, CDR1 MGHRA and CDR2 YSYEKL. This CDR3 has 17 residues. V lost 2 bases to trimming and J lost 0 bases; unmatched junction nucleotides: 9. The CDR3 region is CASSQPYSGVSSYEQYF. As DNA, the CDR3 is TGCGCCAGCAGCCAACCATATAGCGGGGTGAGCTCCTACGAGCAGTACTTC.

As for this clonotype: It may be a read error: a sequence one base away is much more abundant. V and J are TRBV3-1 and TRBJ2-3; D might be TRBD1 (5 bases). Germline V gives CDR1 LGHDT, CDR2 YNNKEL (reference sequence). CDR3 length: 12 residues. Trimming removed 3 bases at V and 6 bases at J, with 7 bases between. Written as DNA, the CDR3 is TGTGCCAGCAGCCATAAGGGGGATACGCAGTATTTT. This codes for CASSHKGDTQYF.